A single TCR beta chain is shown here with its context. Its antigen is unidentified. The source of the sample is a study of T cell clones after liver transplantation. Whole-study context: In this trial, immunosuppression withdrawal was attempted within 2 years of liver transplant. Standard immunosuppression, with no induction, continued until 12-24 months after transplant. Tolerance: complete withdrawal held at least one year, liver enzymes staying within twice normal. Study-level findings and limits: Post-transplant time points were not standardized, so conclusions are preliminary.

Generated by immunoSEQ multiplex PCR, the TCRdb table keeps only in-frame clones and is missing some. The sample includes approximately 75,000 clones, around 80% of them seen just once. This CDR3 has 14 residues. Trimming cost V 8 bases and J 0 bases, with 12 bases left between them. Germline loops: CDR1 SNHLY, CDR2 FYNNEI. The clonotype was recovered from a human patient who received a liver transplant. Some T cells may originate from the graft donor. V usage is TRBV2 and J usage is TRBJ2-3; possibly TRBD2 for D (6 bases). Sequenced material: CD4+ T cells from blood, taken 12 months after liver transplant. Written as DNA, the CDR3 is TGTGCCAGCCTAAAAGCGGGTAGCACAGATACGCAGTATTTT. As protein: CASLKAGSTDTQYF.